These 21 T cell receptor beta chains share one sample of origin, sequenced in a study of CD8+ T cells in alopecia areata (dated by TCRdb to between 2018 and 2020). Library preparation was by the immunoSEQ multiplex PCR assay. RNA was extracted from all samples and reverse transcribed into cDNA as template for TCR sequencing. TCRdb took over this immuneACCESS table, retaining in-frame rearrangements with V and J assigned. Such tables are incomplete; in checked studies, under half of the missing clones stem from an unresolved V gene, and the remainder is unexplained. The sample yields roughly 140,000 clones; 62% were counted once. The ten largest clones take up 30% to 45% of the sample. Material for sequencing was CD8+ T cells sorted from blood. All receptors derive from a human donor in good health.

V and J are TRBV30 and TRBJ1-1; a possible D gene is TRBD1 (5 bases). The ends were cut back, 0 bases at V and 3 bases at J, with 14 bases in the middle. The CDR3 is made up of 15 amino acids. Germline V lookup: CDR1 GTSNPN, CDR2 SVGIG (reference sequence). The CDR3 region has the DNA TGTGCCTGGAGTGTACCAGGGTTGCGGTACACTGAAGCTTTCTTT. Its protein product is CAWSVPGLRYTEAFF.

V usage is TRBV7-9 and J usage is TRBJ2-7; 8 nucleotides match TRBD2. Trimming took 5 bases from V and 2 from J; bases not matched to a gene: 8. From germline, CDR1 is SEHNR and CDR2 FQNEAQ (reference sequence). This CDR3 region has 15 residues. CDR3 in amino acids: CASSITSGGPYEQYF. CDR3 bases: TGTGCCAGCAGCATTACTAGCGGAGGCCCCTACGAGCAGTACTTC.

This clone has only a few counts. CDR3 in DNA: TGCGCCAGCAGCCAAGACCTACCGCCCGCTGGGCAGTACTTC. Translating it yields CASSQDLPPAGQYF. This chain uses TRBV4-1 with TRBJ2-7; D is unresolved. In germline, CDR1 is MGHRA, CDR2 YSYEKL. The CDR3 extends over 14 amino acids. Trimming took off 0 bases at V and 9 bases at J, with 15 bases between the two ends.

The chain is built from TRBV29-1 and TRBJ2-7, with 9 bases matching TRBD2. The CDR3 extends over 14 amino acids. V was pared by 6 bases and J by 6 bases, with 12 bases of the junction left unmatched. The germline V gene has CDR1 SQVTM and CDR2 ANQGSEA. CDR3 in amino acids: CSVHAPAGGGEQYF. The CDR3 DNA is TGCAGCGTCCACGCCCCAGCGGGAGGTGGCGAGCAGTACTTC.

V and J are TRBV7-8 and TRBJ2-7; D call uncertain. Trimming cost V 2 bases and J 6 bases, with 8 bases left between them. Per the germline V gene, CDR1 is SGHVS and CDR2 is FQNEAQ. The CDR3 is 12 residues long. DNA for the CDR3: TGTGCCAGCAGCTTAATCCTCAGCGAGCAGTACTTC. Its translation: CASSLILSEQYF.

This clone was detected once. The chain carries TRBV29-1 and TRBJ1-2, with D perhaps matching TRBD1 (5 bases). V lost 0 bases to trimming and J lost 3 bases, with 14 bases between them. The CDR3 is 15 amino acids. CDR1 and CDR2 from the germline V gene are SQVTM and ANQGSEA. CDR3 amino acids: CSVEERLGGYYGYTF. Here the CDR3 DNA reads TGCAGCGTTGAAGAAAGGCTGGGGGGGTACTATGGCTACACCTTC.

This sequence joins TRBV5-6 and TRBJ2-7, with D unclear. Germline V gives CDR1 SGHDT, CDR2 YYEEEE. This CDR3 spans 13 amino acids. With 4 bases removed from V and 1 base from J, the gap between germline ends came to 9 bases. CDR3 sequence: CASSTDASYEQYF. For the CDR3, the DNA is TGTGCCAGCAGCACGGACGCTTCCTACGAGCAGTACTTC.

This chain links TRBV7-2 with TRBJ2-5; no clear D. Germline V lookup: CDR1 SGHTA, CDR2 FQGNSA. V was cut by 4 bases and J by 5 bases, with 5 bases left in between. There are 11 residues in the CDR3. The CDR3 region is CASSSGETQYF. As DNA, the CDR3 is TGTGCCAGCAGCTCCGGGGAGACCCAGTACTTC.

This clone has just a few counts. This chain connects TRBV11-3 to TRBJ2-1, with unresolved D. There are 12 residues in the CDR3. Germline-derived CDR1 and CDR2 are SGHNT and YENEEA. Trimming left V 2 bases short and J 9 bases short, with 8 bases between. CDR3 in amino acids: CASSLPGREQFF. The CDR3 nucleotides read TGTGCCAGCAGCTTACCCGGGCGTGAGCAGTTCTTC.

This clone showed up just once. The chain carries TRBV6-5 and TRBJ1-5; D is perhaps TRBD1 (5 bases). The length of the CDR3 is 13 residues. The germline gives CDR1 MNHEY, CDR2 SVGAGI. V gave up 6 bases and J gave up 6 bases, with 12 bases separating them. In nucleotides, the CDR3 is TGTGCCAGCAGCGTTTCCAGGGTTCAGCCCCAGCATTTT. Translated, it gives CASSVSRVQPQHF.

V usage is TRBV5-1 and J usage is TRBJ1-1; TRBD1 is a possible D gene (5 bases). This CDR3 comprises 14 residues. Trimming cost V 0 bases and J 3 bases, with 9 bases left between them. CDR1 and CDR2 (germline): SGHRS, YFSETQ. CDR3 protein: CASSLGRADTEAFF. CDR3 DNA: TGCGCCAGCAGCTTGGGCAGGGCGGACACTGAAGCTTTCTTT.

V usage is TRBV6-1 and J usage is TRBJ2-7; no definite D call. Germline V gene sequence: CDR1 MNHNS, CDR2 SASEGT. With 11 bases removed from V and 1 base from J, the gap between germline ends came to 9 bases. This CDR3 region has 11 residues. The CDR3 region has the DNA TGTGCCGCGATTACATCCTACGAGCAGTACTTC. This codes for CAAITSYEQYF.

This clone came up a few times. The V and J genes are TRBV10-3 and TRBJ2-1, with a tentative D call TRBD1 (6 bases). Trimming took 5 bases from V and 9 from J, leaving 8 bases between them. The CDR3 runs to 11 residues. Germline V gives CDR1 ENHRY, CDR2 SYGVKD. CDR3 DNA sequence: TGTGCCATCAGTTTGGGGGCTGAGCAGTTCTTC. This gives the protein CAISLGAEQFF.

This clone came up a few times. The chain employs TRBV29-1 and TRBJ2-7, with D perhaps matching TRBD1 or TRBD2 (5 bases each). Trimming removed 4 bases from V and 2 bases from J, with 12 bases in between. This CDR3 has 13 amino acids. The germline V gene has CDR1 SQVTM and CDR2 ANQGSEA. CDR3 nucleotide sequence: TGCAGCGTTGCTCCCCGGGACCCCTACGAGCAGTACTTC. It is translated as CSVAPRDPYEQYF.

The table lists this clone with a few counts. The same CDR3 also results from other DNA sequences found in this sample. This chain uses TRBV29-1 with TRBJ1-2; no clear D gene. Between the trimmed V and J ends, which lost 1 base and 7 bases, there was a span of 7 bases. The CDR3 is 11 amino acids. CDR1 SQVTM and CDR2 ANQGSEA come from the germline V gene. CDR3 nucleotide sequence: TGCAGCGTTGAAGGTCGGGTTGGCTACACCTTC. Translated, it gives CSVEGRVGYTF.

This clone was recorded once. The chain is built from TRBV29-1 and TRBJ2-7; maybe TRBD1 (5 bases). Trimming removed 7 bases at V and 2 bases at J, with 15 bases between. Germline CDR1 reads SQVTM; CDR2 reads ANQGSEA. The CDR3 totals 13 residues. The chain's CDR3 is CSGLTVTPYEQYF. DNA for the CDR3: TGCAGCGGACTGACAGTAACCCCCTACGAGCAGTACTTC.

The chain has TRBV29-1 and TRBJ2-7, with a tentative D call TRBD2 (5 bases). The germline V gene has CDR1 SQVTM and CDR2 ANQGSEA. The CDR3 length is 13 residues. V dropped 6 bases and J dropped 7 bases, with 19 bases sitting between them. CDR3 residues: CSVEIRATGEQYF. CDR3 sequence (DNA): TGCAGCGTCGAAATCCGGGCCACGGGGGAGCAGTACTTC.

The gene calls are TRBV5-4 and TRBJ2-7, with a tentative D call TRBD2 (6 bases). The length of the CDR3 is 14 residues. Germline-derived CDR1 and CDR2 are SGHNT and YYREEE (reference sequence). V lost 4 bases, J lost 5 bases, and 16 bases lay in between. The CDR3 bases are TGTGCCAGCAGCCTGGGACTTTACTCGGACGAGCAGTACTTC. It is translated as CASSLGLYSDEQYF.

Written as DNA, the CDR3 is TGTGCCAGCAGCCCCGGACCTTACGCCTACGAGCAGTACTTC. Translated: CASSPGPYAYEQYF. V is TRBV27 and J is TRBJ2-7, with no clear D. V was pared by 6 bases and J by 2 bases, with 14 bases between. The CDR3 sequence is 14 residues long. The germline V gene encodes CDR1 MNHEY and CDR2 SMNVEV (reference sequence).

The rearrangement uses TRBV2 and TRBJ2-5; D is unresolved. The V gene lost 6 bases and the J gene lost 4 bases, with 15 bases spanning the gap. The germline V gene encodes CDR1 SNHLY and CDR2 FYNNEI. The CDR3 contains 14 residues. CDR3 DNA sequence: TGTGCCAGCAGGGTCCTCTGGGGTAGAGAGACCCAGTACTTC. The encoded protein is CASRVLWGRETQYF.

V and J are TRBV29-1 and TRBJ2-1, with TRBD1 identical over 8 bases. Germline assignment: CDR1 SQVTM and CDR2 ANQGSEA. V dropped 5 bases and J dropped 1; count of bases not matched to a gene: 7. This CDR3 has 15 amino acids. The CDR3: CSVPDRDASYNEQFF. In nucleotides, the CDR3 is TGCAGCGTTCCGGACAGGGACGCATCCTACAATGAGCAGTTCTTC.